This T cell receptor beta chain derives from a study of T cell responses to AZD1222 COVID-19 vaccine. Measured with immunoSEQ multiplex PCR; TCRdb has only the in-frame clones, and not every one. The profile shows about 130,000 clones, 65% to 90% of them singletons. V dropped 3 bases and J dropped 2 bases, with 20 bases sitting between them. Germline values: CDR1 SNHLY, CDR2 FYNNEI. This CDR3 has 17 amino acids. The V gene is TRBV2, the J gene TRBJ2-7; D not certain. The input for sequencing was peripheral blood, taken on day 0 of AZD1222 vaccination. This receptor was taken from an adult in good health. The CDR3 region is CASSDSFEDLGPYEQYF. In nucleotides, the CDR3 is TGTGCCAGCAGTGATTCTTTTGAGGACCTAGGGCCCTACGAGCAGTACTTC.